This T cell receptor (beta chain) was identified in a study of cytomegalovirus exposure and HLA in healthy donors (dated by TCRdb to about 2017). Turning to the overall study: An earlier analysis of approximately 640 of the donors reported 250 to 350 Gb of sequence data and around 110 million unique TCR beta sequences from 190 million or so T cells. The number of typed donors differed by locus: about 620-640 for A, B, C, DRB1 and DQB1; some 500 for DQA1; some 610 for DPA1; and about 450 for DPB1. An early release covering roughly 600 HLA-typed donors comprised about 300 gigabases of sequencing data and 85 million or so unique TCR sequences. The genetic ancestry cluster associated with self-reported Caucasian donors included over 65% of the roughly 360 genotyped donors. A later analysis re-analyzed previously published TCR beta repertoires from 666 donors and added high-resolution HLA genotyping to study TCR occurrence patterns. Across about 380 genotyped donors of the cohort, an average of about 240,000 unique TCR beta nucleotide sequences per donor were sequenced, and 15% to 20% of those sequences were non-productive. Donor age, sex, ethnicity and CMV serostatus were compiled alongside the repertoire data. The T cell repertoires of roughly 660 subjects were profiled by immunosequencing and related to cytomegalovirus serostatus. Every repertoire in the discovery cohort had been generated on one and the same sequencing platform. HLA typing covered class I and class II loci at four-digit resolution. To decide whether each TCR beta V gene segment behaved as functional or pseudogenic, an earlier analysis of 587 of the donors relied on high-throughput TCR beta sequencing. Along with the approximately 670-subject first cohort, a separate validation cohort of approximately 110 different subjects was used. The study was designed to test whether signatures of past pathogen exposure could be identified by cataloging public T cell receptors. A later genetic analysis took genome-wide SNP genotypes for about 55% of the 666 donors and used that subset as a discovery cohort. A handful of DR-DQ haplotypes were treated as single units for association and clustering because of strong linkage in the cohort. To predict cytomegalovirus infection status, the study brought together high-throughput TCR immunosequencing, statistical association of individual TCRs with disease status, and machine learning. Rather than using new phenotypic data, the later analysis identified candidate immune exposures from TCR beta sequences and from how often those sequences occurred across donors.

In regard to this clone: The specificity of this receptor is unknown. Per-base qualities were not stored, and no clone one base away is much larger.

What the work shows at the level of the full study, not this receptor alone: Because counts were too low, more than 15 rarely observed V segments, including chromosome 9 orphons, were excluded from the earlier analysis of 587 of the donors. A further reported finding was that TCR beta sequences accurately predicted the HLA-A and HLA-B alleles for most subjects in the first cohort. Most TCR sequences were seen in very few donors, while some public TCRs were found in many individuals. The authors suggested that the approach could potentially be generalized to other disease states and immunological phenotypes. Linkage disequilibrium might explain the correlated functional status among segregating V segments, but an unknown experimental factor could not be ruled out. Sequencing depth was assumed to be roughly uniform across donors in the presence/absence analyses, though that assumption may not hold. According to a later analysis, TCR association rates differed among HLA loci, with DRB1 alleles showing the most associated TCRs and HLA-C alleles showing the fewest. Several of the top co-occurrence clusters appeared to be linked to parvovirus B19, influenza, CMV and Epstein-Barr virus, according to a later analysis. Three of the identified cytomegalovirus-associated TCR beta chains were confirmed in vitro to be specific for cytomegalovirus antigens. HLA typing was unavailable for some donors at each locus, so association tests used only the typed subset. V-gene and J-gene trimming of TCR beta chains was associated with a missense DCLRE1C variant in a later genetic analysis, and the association was replicated in an independent cohort. When HLA alleles, especially DR and DQ, strongly co-occurred, TCR associations were difficult to assign to individual alleles. Broadly in line with IMGT annotations, most TCR beta V segments showed up in productive rearrangements about 87% or about 30% of the time in an earlier analysis of some 590 of the donors. At a false discovery rate of 0.05, a later analysis linked some 17,000 TCR beta sequences to specific HLA alleles. For the cohort, immune exposure information was limited to CMV serostatus. In the study, 164 TCR beta chains were listed as associated with cytomegalovirus. Cytomegalovirus status was reported to be diagnosed by the classifier with high specificity and sensitivity in both the original and validation cohorts. According to a later genetic analysis, donors in an Asian-associated ancestry cluster had fewer N-insertions in productive TCRs than the approximately 650-donor mean. The 87-base-pair reads could not distinguish some IMGT-functional V segments, including TRBV6-2 and TRBV6-3, so those segments were excluded. The cohort was sequenced for TCR beta chains only, and without alpha or paired-chain data the features that could be detected were limited. A later analysis found that most CMV-associated TCR beta chains appeared HLA-restricted, with HLA associations seemingly driven largely by CMV exposure. In a later analysis, HLA-associated TCR beta chains were found to be more clonally expanded and to have lower generation probabilities than equally common non-associated chains. A group of highly shared sequence variants was considered likely to be a technical artifact of the sequencing pipeline.

The cohort consisted of hundreds of healthy bone marrow donors. All cohort members were sampled while nominally healthy, although unrecorded immune exposures were likely present. The donor was CMV seronegative and belonged to the group of 320 or so seronegative cohort members. A peripheral blood sample was provided by each donor, and peripheral blood mononuclear cells were used for TCR beta sequencing. The Qiagen DNeasy Blood Extraction Kit was used to extract genomic DNA from the blood cell samples. Spanning cysteine to phenylalanine, the CDR3 consists of 15 amino acids. Just the 45-base CDR3 DNA is kept, in frame starting at base 1. V loses 2 bases at its end and J loses 5 bases; junction bases beyond the gene matches: 7. In the germline V gene (reference sequence), CDR1 corresponds to MNHNY and CDR2 to SVGAGI. Libraries came from the immunoSEQ multiplex PCR assay. The multiplex PCR relied on a mix of 60 forward primers for TCR Vbeta segments and 13 reverse primers for TCR Jbeta segments. The CDR3 region of rearranged TCR beta genes was amplified from genomic DNA with a multiplex PCR assay. The Illumina HiSeq System was used to sequence the amplified TCR beta libraries as 87-base-pair reads. In the authors' own workflow: A later analysis counted about 80 million unique TCR beta chains across the 700 or so repertoires, and roughly 9.9 million of these chains were shared by at least two donors. Raw reads were error-corrected and collapsed into unique sequences by a nearest-neighbor algorithm in which closely related sequences were merged to remove PCR and sequencing errors. CDR3 sequences were aligned to IMGT reference sequences to assign V, D and J gene segments. For a sequence to be retained, at least a six-nucleotide match to both a V gene segment and a J gene segment was required. Rearrangements were called productive when the CDR3 lacked stop codons and stayed in frame with V and J; all others were non-productive. Following IMGT convention, CDR3 was defined as the stretch from the second conserved V-encoded cysteine up to the conserved J-encoded phenylalanine. In an earlier analysis of more than 550 of the donors, sequences lacking an unambiguous match to a single V gene segment were excluded. In an earlier analysis of about 590 of the donors, a V segment was called functional when productive rearrangements were above 56.7%, and segregating when the standard deviation between donors exceeded 5%. A statistical classification framework was built for diagnosing cytomegalovirus status from the catalog of TCR beta chain sequences. In a later analysis, V and J genes were assigned by comparing TCR nucleotide sequences against IMGT/GENE-DB human TR gene sequences. In a later analysis, CDR3 sequences and most-parsimonious VDJ recombination scenarios were assigned using the TCRdist pipeline. A later analysis defined each TCR beta chain by its CDR3 amino acid sequence plus V-gene family, and excluded reads lacking a unique V-gene family. As a way to deal with suspected cross-contamination and a sequencing artifact, a later analysis dropped 640 or so nucleotide sequences that were highly shared and had low generation probability. In a later analysis, a clonal expansion index was calculated for each public chain from normalized within-repertoire ranks of inferred template counts. In a later analysis, generation probabilities were computed using a VDJ recombination model fitted to out-of-frame rearrangements, and the results were checked against IGoR. In a later analysis, hypergeometric tests were used to score TCR-TCR, TCR-HLA and TCR-CMV co-occurrence, with a repertoire-size bias correction applied to TCR pairs. False discovery rates were estimated in a later analysis by permuting HLA or CMV assignments 20 times. In a later analysis, co-occurring TCRs were grouped using DBSCAN, and TCRdist sequence similarity was added for clustering within HLA-allele-positive subsets. Repertoires with fewer than 30,000 or more than 120,000 public chains were left out of co-occurrence clustering, as were roughly five repertoires with anomalous nucleotide sharing. Entries here come from immuneACCESS through TCRdb and include only in-frame sequences with V and J called. Some clones fail to appear in such tables; in the studies checked, an unresolved V gene covers under half of the shortfall, and the cause of the remainder is unknown. The V and J calls and clone size were taken over from that table, and D and trimming were inferred from the DNA. Counted in this sample were roughly 200,000 clones; about 69% of them appeared once. The top ten clonotypes cover just under 3% of the sample.

The sequence joins TRBV6-6 to TRBJ2-5, with 8 bases aligning to TRBD1. The origin of this receptor is a male donor in good health and CMV-seronegative. The material sequenced was PBMCs. The base sequence is TGTGCCAGCAGTTACGGCAGGGGGCTAAGTGAGACCCAGTACTTC. It encodes CASSYGRGLSETQYF.